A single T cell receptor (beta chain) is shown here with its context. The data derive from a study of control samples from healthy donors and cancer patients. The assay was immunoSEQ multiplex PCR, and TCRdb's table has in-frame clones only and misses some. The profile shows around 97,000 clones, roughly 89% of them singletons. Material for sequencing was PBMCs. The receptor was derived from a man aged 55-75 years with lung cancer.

The CDR3 coding sequence is TGTGCCACCAGCAGAGATCAGGGACCTTATAGCAATCAGCCCCAGCATTTT. This codes for CATSRDQGPYSNQPQHF. V and J are TRBV15 and TRBJ1-5; D may be TRBD1 (5 bases). The germline V gene has CDR1 LNHNV and CDR2 YYDKDF (reference sequence). The length of the CDR3 is 17 residues. The V gene lost 0 bases and the J gene lost 0 bases, with 12 bases spanning the gap.